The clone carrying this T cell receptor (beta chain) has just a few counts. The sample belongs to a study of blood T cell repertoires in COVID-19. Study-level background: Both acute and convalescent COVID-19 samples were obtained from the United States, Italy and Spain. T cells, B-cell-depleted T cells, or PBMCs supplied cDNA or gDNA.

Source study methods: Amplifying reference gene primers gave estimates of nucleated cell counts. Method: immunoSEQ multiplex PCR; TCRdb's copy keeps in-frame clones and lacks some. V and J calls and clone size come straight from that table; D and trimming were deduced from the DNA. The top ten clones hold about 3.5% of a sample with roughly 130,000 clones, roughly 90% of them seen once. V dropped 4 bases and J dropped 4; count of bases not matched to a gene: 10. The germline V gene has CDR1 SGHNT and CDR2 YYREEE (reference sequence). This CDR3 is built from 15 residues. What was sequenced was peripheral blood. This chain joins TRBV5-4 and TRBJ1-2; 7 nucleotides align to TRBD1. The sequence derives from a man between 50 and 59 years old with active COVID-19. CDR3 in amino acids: CASSTRGGLTYGYTF. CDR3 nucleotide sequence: TGTGCCAGCAGCACCCGAGGGGGCTTAACCTATGGCTACACCTTC.